This T cell receptor (beta chain) comes out of a study of cytomegalovirus exposure and HLA in healthy donors. Study in general: The Caucasian-associated ancestry cluster held roughly 80% of some 420 genotyped donors. General observations from the study: Usually a TCR sequence was rare, but some public TCRs were found in many donors. Among TCR beta chains of equal frequency, HLA-associated ones were more clonally expanded in a later analysis. It was approximately 150 TCR beta chains that were listed as cytomegalovirus-associated.

Of note for this clone: The target antigen is unknown. Compared with germline, one end of the junction differs, possibly owing to a read error.

Primers included in the PCR were 60 Vbeta and 13 Jbeta primers. Only in-frame clones appear in the TCRdb table, and some are missing; sequencing was by immunoSEQ multiplex PCR. Across some 140,000 clones, the top ten clones capture roughly 1.5% of the sample. The CDR3 covers 14 residues. Germline CDR1 SSHAT, CDR2 FNYEAQ (reference sequence). This TCR was recovered from a woman aged 40 to 50 in good health and CMV-seronegative. J is TRBJ1-4 and V is TRBV7-7; maybe TRBD1 (6 bases). Sequences were obtained from PBMCs. CDR3 residues: CASSPGQPNEKLFF. Here the CDR3 DNA reads TGTGCTAGCAGCCCAGGACAGCCTAATGAAAAACTGTTTTTT. The whole variable domain, filled in from reference TRBV7-7 and TRBJ1-4, reads GAGVSQSPRYKVTKRGQDVTLRCDPISSHATLYWYQQALGQGPEFLTYFNYEAQPDKSGLPSDRFSAERPEGSISTLTIQRTEQRDSAMYRCASSPGQPNEKLFFGSGTQLSVL.